The clone carrying this T cell receptor (beta chain) was observed a single time. Its antigen remains unknown. With 4 bases removed from V and 11 bases from J, the gap between germline ends came to 32 bases. This CDR3 comprises 18 residues. Sample-barcoded 5' priming and a J-beta primer mix drove a second PCR of roughly 7 to 11 cycles. The template-switch adaptor, which had 12 random nucleotides, put a tag on each cDNA molecule. In TCRdb, the 5' RACE reads were re-called with MiXCR into one record per CDR3 protein. The sample shows 1,500,000 or so distinct CDR3 sequences, about 45% of them seen only once. This sample was taken from a study of blood T cells in healthy people across ages. Study conclusions and caveats: Older age coincided with a roughly linear decline in TCR beta diversity per million T cells.

Around 9.5 milliliters of peripheral blood were drawn from each donor. This receptor was identified in a woman aged 18-35 years in good health. Sequenced input: blood. The V call is TRBV12-3 or TRBV12-4, the J call TRBJ2-5, with D maybe TRBD2 (6 bases). This CDR3 reads CASSSFIWVTRPRGEQYF. CDR3 nucleotide sequence: TGTGCCAGCAGTTCCTTTATATGGGTGACTAGGCCGAGGGGTGAGCAGTACTTC.